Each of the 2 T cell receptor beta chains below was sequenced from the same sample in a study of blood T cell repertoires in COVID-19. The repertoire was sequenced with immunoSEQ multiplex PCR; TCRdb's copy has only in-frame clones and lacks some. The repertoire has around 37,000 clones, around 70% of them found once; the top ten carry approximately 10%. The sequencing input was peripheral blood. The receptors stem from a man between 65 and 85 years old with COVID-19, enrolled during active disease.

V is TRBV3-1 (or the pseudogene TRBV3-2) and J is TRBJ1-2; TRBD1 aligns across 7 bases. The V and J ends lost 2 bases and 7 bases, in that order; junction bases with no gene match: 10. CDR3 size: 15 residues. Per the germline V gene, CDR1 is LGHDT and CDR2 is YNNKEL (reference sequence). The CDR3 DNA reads TGTGCCAGCAGCCAACGAAGGGGGGCAGGGGGTGGCTACACCTTC. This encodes CASSQRRGAGGGYTF.

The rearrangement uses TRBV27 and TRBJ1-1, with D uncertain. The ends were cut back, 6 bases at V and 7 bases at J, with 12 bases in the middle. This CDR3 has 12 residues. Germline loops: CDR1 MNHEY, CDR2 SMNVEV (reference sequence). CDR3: CASRPWRGEAFF. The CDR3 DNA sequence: TGTGCCAGCAGACCATGGCGGGGTGAAGCTTTCTTT.